This T cell receptor (beta chain) is from a study of beta chain features in type 1 diabetes. Study-wide results and limits: Sequencing the cDNA could make cells with high TCR expression show up more than they should. When Type 1 diabetes patients were examined, their TCRB CDR3s proved moderately but significantly shorter in all four CD4+ subsets.

A word on this clone: Its antigen is not known.

The sequenced template was cDNA made from the entire isolated RNA. Using immunoSEQ multiplex PCR, the repertoire was profiled, and TCRdb retains in-frame clones only, with some absent. Among 970,000 or so clones listed, 15% to 20% were seen once. Germline CDR1 is LGHNA and CDR2 is YNFKEQ. Germline trimming cut 2 bases from V and 4 bases from J; bases unmatched to any gene: 6. The CDR3 spans 16 residues. The authors sorted CD4+ naive, central memory, regulatory and stem cell-like memory cells via CD45RO/CCR7/CD25/CD127/CD95/CD27. This chain connects TRBV4-2 to TRBJ2-5; 11 bases are shared with TRBD2. The sample comprised naive CD4+ T cells from blood. The source of this sequence is a woman aged 18-35 years in good health. As DNA, the CDR3 is TGTGCCAGCAGCCAATATTCTAGCGGGAGGCGAGAGACCCAGTACTTC. This encodes CASSQYSSGRRETQYF.